Listed below are T cell receptor beta chains from one sample, sequenced in a study of cytomegalovirus exposure and HLA in healthy donors. Clones were read by immunoSEQ multiplex PCR, and TCRdb kept only the in-frame ones, dropping some. Here the sample table reports 95,000 to 150,000 clones. Material: PBMCs. These receptors were taken from a man between 18 and 29 years old in good health and CMV-seronegative. CDR3s include the opening cysteine and the closing phenylalanine or tryptophan. The order of the fields is V gene, D gene, J gene, CDR3 DNA, CDR3 protein. A D gene is named only where the DNA matches it firmly.

TRBV29-1,TRBD2,TRBJ2-2,TGCAGCGTTGCTGGGGGACTAGCGGGTGGGAACACCGGGGAGCTGTTTTTT,CSVAGGLAGGNTGELFF
TRBV30,.,TRBJ2-7,TGTGCCTGGAGTGTACACGGGGACGAGCAGTACTTC,CAWSVHGDEQYF
TRBV7-6,TRBD1,TRBJ2-2,TGTGCCAGCAGCTTAGGAGGGGGCAGCGGGGAGCTGTTTTTT,CASSLGGGSGELFF
TRBV9,.,TRBJ1-2,TGTGCCAGCAGCGTAGGGGGGGTTGGCTACACCTTC,CASSVGGVGYTF
TRBV6-1,.,TRBJ2-7,TGTGCCAGCAGAAAGCAGGGTCCCGAGCAGTACTTC,CASRKQGPEQYF
TRBV2,.,TRBJ2-1,TGTGCCAGCAGTGAGCTCAGGGCGGGAATATACAATGAGCAGTTCTTC,CASSELRAGIYNEQFF
TRBV7-6,.,TRBJ1-1,TGTGCCAGCAGCTTAGCGGGACAGAACACTGAAGCTTTCTTT,CASSLAGQNTEAFF
TRBV5-1,TRBD2,TRBJ2-7,TGCGCCAGCAGCTTGGATTATGGCGGGAGTGCCTACGAGCAGTACTTC,CASSLDYGGSAYEQYF
TRBV6-6,.,TRBJ1-1,TGTGCCAGCAGGGTCCAGGGAACAGGGACCACTGAAGCTTTCTTT,CASRVQGTGTTEAFF
TRBV13,.,TRBJ2-2,TGTGCCAGCAGCTTTGGCAGCGGGCGAGCCCCCGGGGAGCTGTTTTTT,CASSFGSGRAPGELFF
TRBV19,.,TRBJ2-7,TGTGCCAGTAGTATCCGGATACAGGTGAGCTCCTACGAGCAGTACTTC,CASSIRIQVSSYEQYF
TRBV19,.,TRBJ1-5,TGTGCCAGTAGCCCAAAAGCGGGTCAGCCCCAGCATTTT,CASSPKAGQPQHF
TRBV5-6,.,TRBJ2-7,TGTGCCAGCAGTGGGACATCCGAGCAGTACTTC,CASSGTSEQYF
TRBV5-1,TRBD1,TRBJ1-1,TGCGCCAGCAGCTTATCTGGACAGGGGGCTATCACTGAAGCTTTCTTT,CASSLSGQGAITEAFF
TRBV10-2,.,TRBJ1-1,TGCGCCAGCAGTGAGCCGGGGGGGGGAGGAACTGAAGCTTTCTTT,CASSEPGGGGTEAFF